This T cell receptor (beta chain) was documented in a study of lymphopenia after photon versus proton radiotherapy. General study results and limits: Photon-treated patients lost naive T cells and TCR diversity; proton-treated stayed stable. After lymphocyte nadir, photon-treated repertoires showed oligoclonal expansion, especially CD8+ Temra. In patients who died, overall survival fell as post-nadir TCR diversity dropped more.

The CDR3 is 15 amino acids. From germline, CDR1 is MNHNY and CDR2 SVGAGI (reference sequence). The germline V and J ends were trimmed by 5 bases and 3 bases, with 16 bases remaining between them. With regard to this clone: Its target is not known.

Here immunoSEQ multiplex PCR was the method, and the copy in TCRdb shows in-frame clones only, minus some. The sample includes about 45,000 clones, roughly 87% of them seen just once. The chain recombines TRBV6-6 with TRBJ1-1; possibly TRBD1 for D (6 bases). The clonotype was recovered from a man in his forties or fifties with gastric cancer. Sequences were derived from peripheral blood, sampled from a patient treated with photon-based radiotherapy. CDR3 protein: CASSQPAGADTEAFF. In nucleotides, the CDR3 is TGTGCCAGCAGTCAACCGGCGGGGGCAGACACTGAAGCTTTCTTT.